A single T cell receptor beta chain is shown here with its context. Its specificity is not known. Autoimmune disease history or systemic immunosuppression led to patient exclusion. Sequencing was performed with immunoSEQ multiplex PCR; in TCRdb, only in-frame clones are kept and a portion is missing. Of 78,000 or so clones listed, more than 75% are singletons. The data derive from a study of OX40 agonist ivuxolimab in advanced cancers. Across the whole study: Having had anti-PD-1, anti-PD-L1 or anti-CTLA-4 therapy before was allowed, and roughly 38% had some.

The CDR3 contains 13 residues. The germline gives CDR1 SGHRS, CDR2 YFSETQ. Trimming took off 1 base at V and 1 base at J, with 4 bases between the two ends. Study conclusions and caveats: In the 0.1 to 3.0 mg/kg range, CD4+ and CD8+ blood T cells had expanded clonally by week 6.

The chain uses TRBV5-1 and TRBJ2-3; D uncertain. The sequencing used CD4+ or CD8+ T cells sorted from blood, collected in a trial of the OX40 agonist ivuxolimab. The clonotype originates from an adult with an advanced solid tumor such as melanoma, head and neck, liver or kidney cancer. CDR3 sequence (DNA): TGCGCCAGCAGCTTGTACGGCACAGATACGCAGTATTTT. Translation: CASSLYGTDTQYF.